A single sample is the source of the 28 T cell receptor beta chains below, sequenced in a study of blood T cell repertoires in COVID-19. Assay: immunoSEQ multiplex PCR; the TCRdb copy retains only in-frame clones and omits some. Altogether 200,000 to 300,000 clones are present, about 80% being singletons, with the ten largest covering over 7.5%. The sample comprised peripheral blood. Receptors were obtained from a man older than 75 with acute or convalescent COVID-19.

This CDR3 reads CASSRTGGSHEQYF. CDR3 sequence (DNA): TGCGCCAGCAGCCGGACAGGGGGCTCGCACGAGCAGTACTTC. The chain has TRBV5-1 and TRBJ2-7, with 11 bases aligning to TRBD1. Per the germline V gene, CDR1 is SGHRS and CDR2 is YFSETQ. J was trimmed by 5 bases and V by 4 bases; bases with no gene match: 5. The CDR3 covers 14 residues. Looking up the rest from reference TRBV5-1 and TRBJ2-7 gives the full variable domain: KAGVTQTPRYLIKTRGQQVTLSCSPISGHRSVSWYQQTPGQGLQFLFEYFSETQRNKGNFPGRFSGRQFSNSRSEMNVSTLELGDSALYLCASSRTGGSHEQYFGPGTRLTVT.

The gene calls are TRBV5-6 and TRBJ2-7; 12 positions match TRBD2. The CDR3 extends over 15 amino acids. Germline loops: CDR1 SGHDT, CDR2 YYEEEE. J gave up 5 bases and V 1 base, and 4 bases lay outside the gene matches. CDR3 residues: CASSLTSGGFDEQYF. The CDR3 DNA reads as TGTGCCAGCAGCTTGACTAGCGGGGGGTTCGACGAGCAGTACTTC.

The chain uses TRBV30 and TRBJ1-6, with 7 nucleotides matching TRBD1. The CDR3 contains 14 residues. Germline lookup yields CDR1 GTSNPN and CDR2 SVGIG (reference sequence). V gave up 3 bases and J gave up 10 bases; unmatched junction bases: 9. The CDR3 DNA is TGTGCCTGGAGCCCCGGCAGGGGGGAGTCACCCCTCCACTTT. Protein product: CAWSPGRGESPLHF.

J is TRBJ2-3 and V is TRBV2; 13 nucleotides align to TRBD2. The CDR3 totals 17 residues. The junction had 8 bases not matched to a gene; V was cut back by 5 bases and J by 3 bases. In germline, CDR1 is SNHLY, CDR2 FYNNEI. The CDR3 DNA reads TGTGCCAGCAGTCTCACTAGCGGGGGGGATCTGACAGATACGCAGTATTTT. Residues: CASSLTSGGDLTDTQYF.

The chain carries TRBV18 and TRBJ1-5; maybe TRBD1 (6 bases). The germline CDR1 and CDR2 sequences are KGHSH and LQKENI. V was clipped by 0 bases and J by 2 bases, with 11 bases between them. The CDR3 sequence is 16 residues long. The CDR3 sequence is CASSPPGAEGNQPQHF. The CDR3 DNA is TGTGCCAGCTCACCACCGGGGGCCGAGGGCAATCAGCCCCAGCATTTT.

The chain combines TRBV23-1 with TRBJ1-5; tentative D call: TRBD1 (5 bases). TRBV23-1 is treated as an ORF (open reading frame) with a function not yet certain. The CDR3 runs 15 residues. Trimming took off 4 bases at V and 7 bases at J, with 17 bases between the two ends. CDR3 protein: CASSPNVGAGQPQHF. The DNA of the CDR3 is TGCGCCAGCAGTCCTAATGTGGGCGCAGGGCAGCCCCAGCATTTT.

CDR3 amino acids: CASSDEAEFSYEQYF. The CDR3 nucleotides read TGCGCCAGCAGTGATGAAGCGGAGTTCTCCTACGAGCAGTACTTC. The V gene is TRBV10-2, the J gene TRBJ2-7; possibly TRBD2 for D (5 bases). The CDR3 contains 15 residues. Germline lookup yields CDR1 WSHSY and CDR2 SAAADI. The ends were cut back, 3 bases at V and 0 bases at J, with 12 bases in the middle.

The J gene is TRBJ2-1, the V gene TRBV14, with 8 bases identical to TRBD1. Looked up from germline, CDR1 is SGHDN and CDR2 is FVKESK. Trimming took 0 bases from V and 6 from J; bases not matched to a gene: 7. The CDR3 sequence is 16 residues long. The CDR3 loop is CASSQDWRTGFNEQFF. The CDR3, as DNA: TGTGCCAGCAGCCAAGATTGGAGGACAGGGTTCAATGAGCAGTTCTTC.

The V gene is TRBV29-1, the J gene TRBJ1-1; D call uncertain. V was shortened by 6 bases and J by 5 bases, with 16 bases between the two germline ends. The CDR3 totals 13 residues. Germline loops: CDR1 SQVTM, CDR2 ANQGSEA. DNA of the CDR3: TGCAGCGTCAATCTAAACCCGGGTACTGAAGCTTTCTTT. Translating gives CSVNLNPGTEAFF.

The chain uses TRBV28 and TRBJ2-7; TRBD2 might be the D (5 bases). V lost 5 bases, J lost 9 bases, and 20 bases lay in between. Germline V gene data show CDR1 as MDHEN and CDR2 as SYDVKM. The length of the CDR3 is 14 residues. Here the CDR3 reads CASSMGSTYLGQYF. The CDR3, as DNA: TGTGCCAGCAGTATGGGGAGTACTTACTTAGGGCAGTACTTC.

This chain connects TRBV6-4 to TRBJ2-2; 9 positions match TRBD1. The trim removed 4 bases at V and 2 bases at J, leaving 2 bases unmatched. CDR3 length: 15 amino acids. CDR1 is MRHNA, CDR2 SNTAGT, per germline. The CDR3 loop reads CASSATGGNTGELFF. CDR3 sequence (DNA): TGTGCCAGCAGTGCAACAGGGGGCAACACCGGGGAGCTGTTTTTT.

This clone was counted between two and nine times. The V and J genes are TRBV12-3 or TRBV12-4 and TRBJ1-2, with 8 bases aligning to TRBD1. The CDR3 loop spans 13 amino acids. J gave up 7 bases and V 4 bases, and 5 bases lay outside the gene matches. The CDR3 spells CASSSRGRGGYTF. In nucleotides, the CDR3 is TGTGCCAGCAGTTCCAGGGGGCGCGGTGGCTACACCTTC.

This chain links TRBV10-3 with TRBJ2-7, with TRBD1 matching 8 bases. V trimming: 4 bases; J trimming: 0 bases; junction bases outside the gene matches: 5. The CDR3 runs to 15 residues. Germline V gene lookup returns CDR1 ENHRY and CDR2 SYGVKD. The DNA of the CDR3 is TGTGCCATCAGTGGGAGGGACAGGAGCTCCTACGAGCAGTACTTC. It translates to CAISGRDRSSYEQYF.

This sequence joins TRBV7-3 and TRBJ1-1, with D perhaps matching TRBD1 (5 bases). The germline V and J ends were trimmed by 6 bases and 0 bases, with 14 bases remaining between them. The CDR3 loop spans 15 amino acids. The V gene's germline CDR1 is SGHTA and CDR2 FQGTGA. The CDR3 sequence is CASSLGPVMNTEAFF. In DNA form, the CDR3 reads TGTGCCAGCAGTTTGGGGCCAGTCATGAACACTGAAGCTTTCTTT. The variable domain in full, completed from reference TRBV7-3 and TRBJ1-1, reads GAGVSQTPSNKVTEKGKYVELRCDPISGHTALYWYRQSLGQGPEFLIYFQGTGAADDSGLPNDRFFAVRPEGSVSTLKIQRTERGDSAVYLCASSLGPVMNTEAFFGQGTRLTVV.

The CDR3 DNA sequence: TGTGCCAGCGAAGGGACAGGGGCCAATCAGCCCCAGCATTTT. Translation: CASEGTGANQPQHF. The chain carries TRBV6-6 and TRBJ1-5, with 10 bases identical to TRBD1. This CDR3 contains 14 residues. V lost 8 bases and J lost 3; bases outside the gene matches: 4. Germline V gene sequence: CDR1 MNHNY, CDR2 SVGAGI (reference sequence).

V usage is TRBV10-1 and J usage is TRBJ1-4, with 7 nucleotides matching TRBD1. The germline V gene encodes CDR1 WNHNN and CDR2 SYGVQD (reference sequence). The CDR3 spans 13 residues. Trimming took 8 bases from V and 4 from J; bases not matched to a gene: 4. The CDR3 loop is CASGQAGNEKLFF. The CDR3 region has the DNA TGCGCCAGCGGACAGGCGGGTAATGAAAAACTGTTTTTT.

This chain connects TRBV4-1 to TRBJ1-2; the match to TRBD1 covers 9 bases. This CDR3 has 13 residues. Germline V CDR1 and CDR2: MGHRA, YSYEKL. Trimming at V came to 0 bases and at J to 14 bases, leaving 7 bases not matched to a gene. DNA of the CDR3: TGCGCCAGCAGCCAAGACCCGGACAGGGGCCAGACCTTC. Its translation: CASSQDPDRGQTF.

This clone was detected once. V usage is TRBV5-1 and J usage is TRBJ2-1; 8 positions agree with TRBD2. Trimming took 0 bases from V and 6 from J; bases not matched to a gene: 5. Germline V gives CDR1 SGHRS, CDR2 YFSETQ. This CDR3 comprises 15 residues. The CDR3 loop reads CASSLVLADPNEQFF. CDR3 nucleotide sequence: TGCGCCAGCAGCTTGGTACTAGCGGACCCCAATGAGCAGTTCTTC. The full variable domain, in which reference TRBV5-1 and TRBJ2-1 provide the parts outside the CDR3, is KAGVTQTPRYLIKTRGQQVTLSCSPISGHRSVSWYQQTPGQGLQFLFEYFSETQRNKGNFPGRFSGRQFSNSRSEMNVSTLELGDSALYLCASSLVLADPNEQFFGPGTRLTVL.

The chain is built from TRBV30 and TRBJ1-6, with D possibly matching TRBD1 (5 bases). The V gene's germline CDR1 is GTSNPN and CDR2 SVGIG (reference sequence). The CDR3 loop spans 17 amino acids. The V end was cut by 2 bases, the J end by 7 bases, with 21 bases between. CDR3 region: CAWSSPRFGTHNSPLHF. The CDR3 nucleotides are TGTGCCTGGAGTTCCCCAAGGTTTGGGACTCACAATTCACCCCTCCACTTT.

The chain links TRBV5-1 to TRBJ1-4; no clear D gene. V was cut by 4 bases and J by 5 bases, with 18 bases left in between. The CDR3 loop spans 16 amino acids. Germline V lookup: CDR1 SGHRS, CDR2 YFSETQ. This chain's CDR3 is CASSRKEGSSNEKLFF. In nucleotides, the CDR3 is TGCGCCAGCAGCCGGAAAGAGGGCAGCTCCAATGAAAAACTGTTTTTT.

This chain connects TRBV29-1 to TRBJ1-1; possible D gene TRBD1, 6 bases. V shed 4 bases and J shed 0 bases, with 15 bases lying between them. Germline lookup yields CDR1 SQVTM and CDR2 ANQGSEA. CDR3 length: 15 residues. In DNA, the CDR3 is TGCAGCGTTGCCCTAGACAGGTTAATGAACACTGAAGCTTTCTTT. Its translation is CSVALDRLMNTEAFF.

The chain uses TRBV11-2 and TRBJ2-5; D not certain. The CDR3 extends over 14 amino acids. The germline V and J ends were trimmed by 0 bases and 7 bases, with 12 bases remaining between them. Germline V CDR1 and CDR2: SGHAT, FQNNGV. The CDR3 DNA follows: TGTGCCAGCAGCTTAGATACAGCTTACCGGACCCAGTACTTC. The encoded protein is CASSLDTAYRTQYF.

The chain employs TRBV27 and TRBJ2-1; 7 bases agree with TRBD1. Germline CDR1 and CDR2: MNHEY and SMNVEV (reference sequence). This CDR3 region has 14 residues. The junction had 5 bases not matched to a gene; V was cut back by 7 bases and J by 2 bases. The DNA of the CDR3 is TGTGCCAGCAACCGGGACAGAGCCTACAATGAGCAGTTCTTC. Its protein product is CASNRDRAYNEQFF.

A few counts support this clone. The CDR3 spells CASSQGIRPGGNYGYTF. The CDR3 DNA is TGTGCCAGCAGCCAAGGGATCAGGCCAGGGGGCAACTATGGCTACACCTTC. The rearrangement joins TRBV4-2 to TRBJ1-2, with TRBD1 identical over 8 bases. CDR1 is LGHNA, CDR2 YNFKEQ, per germline. Trimming cost V 1 base and J 2 bases; bases outside gene matches: 9. The CDR3 runs to 17 residues.

The genes are TRBV11-2 and TRBJ2-2; 7 bases fit TRBD1. Germline V lookup: CDR1 SGHAT, CDR2 FQNNGV. V gave up 7 bases and J gave up 1 base; unmatched junction bases: 6. The CDR3 spans 15 residues. The CDR3 reads CASTIRQGNTGELFF. The DNA for the CDR3 is TGTGCCAGCACCATCCGACAGGGGAACACCGGGGAGCTGTTTTTT. Variable domain in full (rest from reference TRBV11-2 and TRBJ2-2): EAGVAQSPRYKIIEKRQSVAFWCNPISGHATLYWYQQILGQGPKLLIQFQNNGVVDDSQLPKDRFSAERLKGVDSTLKIQPAKLEDSAVYLCASTIRQGNTGELFFGEGSRLTVL.

The chain couples TRBV12-3 or TRBV12-4 to TRBJ1-2; D is unresolved. The CDR3 totals 11 residues. The V end was cut by 4 bases, the J end by 7 bases, with 7 bases between. In DNA, the CDR3 is TGTGCCAGCAGTTCCTTCGTTGGCTACACCTTC. Translation: CASSSFVGYTF.

This clone was observed a handful of times. This rearrangement joins TRBV7-7 to TRBJ2-1; the D gene is possibly TRBD2 (5 bases). Between the trimmed V and J ends, which lost 4 bases and 5 bases, there was a span of 9 bases. Germline V gene lookup returns CDR1 SSHAT and CDR2 FNYEAQ (reference sequence). The CDR3 contains 13 residues. CDR3 sequence reads: CASSSGENNEQFF. CDR3 bases: TGTGCCAGCAGCTCCGGGGAGAACAATGAGCAGTTCTTC.

V is TRBV4-1 and J is TRBJ1-2; D may be TRBD1 (6 bases). CDR1 is MGHRA and CDR2 is YSYEKL in the germline V gene. Trimming left V 5 bases short and J 5 bases short, with 18 bases between. This CDR3 region has 15 residues. CDR3 region: CASSSSVGGDYGYTF. Here the CDR3 DNA reads TGCGCCAGCAGCTCGAGCGTAGGGGGGGATTATGGCTACACCTTC.